The entry below gives a single T cell receptor (beta chain) sequence along with its context. This specimen belongs to a study of cytomegalovirus exposure and HLA in healthy donors. TCRdb keeps only in-frame clones here, not all; method: immunoSEQ multiplex PCR. The profile shows roughly 200,000 clones, around nine tenths of them singletons. CDR1 is KGHSH, CDR2 LQKENI, per germline. V was clipped by 3 bases and J by 11 bases, with 13 bases between them. The CDR3 consists of 12 residues. The V gene is TRBV18, the J gene TRBJ1-1, with unresolved D. Sequenced material: PBMCs. The clonotype comes from a man aged 30-40 years in good health and CMV-seropositive. This CDR3 is CASSPGRVWAFF. The DNA for the CDR3 is TGTGCCAGCTCACCCGGGAGGGTCTGGGCTTTCTTT.